This entry describes one T cell receptor beta chain. The data were produced by immunoSEQ multiplex PCR, yet TCRdb's version contains in-frame clones alone and is incomplete. Of 84,000 or so clones listed, approximately 80% were seen once; the top ten hold 15% to 17%. This sample stems from a study of blood T cell repertoires in COVID-19. At the level of the study: The cDNA or gDNA used as material had been derived from T cells, B-cell-depleted T cells, or PBMCs.

Looked up from germline, CDR1 is SNHLY and CDR2 is FYNNEI. Losses at the gene ends were 8 bases for V and 1 base for J; bases not matched to a gene: 12. CDR3 length: 17 amino acids. This receptor was taken from a woman over 75 with acute or convalescent COVID-19. The genes are TRBV2 and TRBJ2-5; 11 bases agree with TRBD1. The sample consisted of peripheral blood. The CDR3 protein is CASQFQRDRGTQETQYF. CDR3 nucleotides: TGTGCCAGCCAATTCCAGAGGGACAGGGGGACCCAAGAGACCCAGTACTTC.